This T cell receptor beta chain was captured in a study of cytomegalovirus exposure and HLA in healthy donors. The CDR3 consists of 13 residues. Per germline, CDR1 GTSNPN and CDR2 SVGIG (reference sequence). Trimming took off 2 bases at V and 4 bases at J, with 11 bases between the two ends. Regarding the study as a whole: The study flagged about 150 TCR beta chains as cytomegalovirus-associated. The CMV antigen specificity of a few CMV-associated chains was confirmed through in vitro analysis.

Profiling relied on immunoSEQ multiplex PCR, and the TCRdb table lists in-frame clones only, not all of them. Among about 240,000 clones listed, 86% were seen once. As regards this clone: Its antigen remains unknown.

The sequenced material came from PBMCs. The sequence was obtained from a woman under 40 in good health and CMV-seropositive. The V call is TRBV30, the J call TRBJ1-2, with D maybe TRBD1 (5 bases). The chain's CDR3 is CAWSMGGSYGYTF. The CDR3 DNA follows: TGTGCCTGGAGTATGGGGGGAAGCTATGGCTACACCTTC.